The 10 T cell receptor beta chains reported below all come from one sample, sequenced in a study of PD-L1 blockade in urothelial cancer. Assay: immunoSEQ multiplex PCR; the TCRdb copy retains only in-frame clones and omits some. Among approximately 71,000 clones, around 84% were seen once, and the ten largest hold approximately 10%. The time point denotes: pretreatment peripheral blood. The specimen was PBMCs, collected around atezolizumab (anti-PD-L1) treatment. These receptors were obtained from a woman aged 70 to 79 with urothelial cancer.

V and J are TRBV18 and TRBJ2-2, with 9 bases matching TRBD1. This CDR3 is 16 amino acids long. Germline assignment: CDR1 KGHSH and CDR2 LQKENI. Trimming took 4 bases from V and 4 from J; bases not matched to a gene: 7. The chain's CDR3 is CASSLQGAIITGELFF. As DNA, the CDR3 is TGTGCCAGCTCACTACAGGGGGCGATCATCACCGGGGAGCTGTTTTTT.

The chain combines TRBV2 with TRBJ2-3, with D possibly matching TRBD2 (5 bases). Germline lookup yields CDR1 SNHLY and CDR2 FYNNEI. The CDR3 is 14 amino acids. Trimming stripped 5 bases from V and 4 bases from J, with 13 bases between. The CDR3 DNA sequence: TGTGCCAGCAGTCGAAAGCCTAGCCCAGATACGCAGTATTTT. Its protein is CASSRKPSPDTQYF.

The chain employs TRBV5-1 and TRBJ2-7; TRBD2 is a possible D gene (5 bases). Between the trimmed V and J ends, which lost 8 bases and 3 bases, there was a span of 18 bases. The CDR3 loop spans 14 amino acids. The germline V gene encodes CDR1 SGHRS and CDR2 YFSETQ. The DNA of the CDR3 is TGCGCCAGTAAATTTGAGGGCCACAGCTACGAGCAGTACTTC. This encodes CASKFEGHSYEQYF. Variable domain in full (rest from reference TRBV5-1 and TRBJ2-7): KAGVTQTPRYLIKTRGQQVTLSCSPISGHRSVSWYQQTPGQGLQFLFEYFSETQRNKGNFPGRFSGRQFSNSRSEMNVSTLELGDSALYLCASKFEGHSYEQYFGPGTRLTVT.

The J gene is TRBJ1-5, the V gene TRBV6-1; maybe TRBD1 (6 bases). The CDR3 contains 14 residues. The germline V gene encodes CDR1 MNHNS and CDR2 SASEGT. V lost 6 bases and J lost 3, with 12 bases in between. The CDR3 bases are TGTGCCAGCAGCTCTCAGGGGAACAATCAGCCCCAGCATTTT. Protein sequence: CASSSQGNNQPQHF.

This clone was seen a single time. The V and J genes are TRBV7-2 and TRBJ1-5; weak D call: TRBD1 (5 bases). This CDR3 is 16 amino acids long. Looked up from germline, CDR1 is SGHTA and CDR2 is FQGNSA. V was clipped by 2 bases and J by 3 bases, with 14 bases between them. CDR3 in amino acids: CASSLQGPRNNQPQHF. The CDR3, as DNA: TGTGCCAGCAGCTTACAGGGCCCAAGAAACAATCAGCCCCAGCATTTT.

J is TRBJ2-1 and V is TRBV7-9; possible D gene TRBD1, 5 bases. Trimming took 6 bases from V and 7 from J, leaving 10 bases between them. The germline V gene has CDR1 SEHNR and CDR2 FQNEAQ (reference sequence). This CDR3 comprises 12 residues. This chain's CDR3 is CASRPQGNEQFF. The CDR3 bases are TGTGCCAGCAGACCCCAGGGAAATGAGCAGTTCTTC.

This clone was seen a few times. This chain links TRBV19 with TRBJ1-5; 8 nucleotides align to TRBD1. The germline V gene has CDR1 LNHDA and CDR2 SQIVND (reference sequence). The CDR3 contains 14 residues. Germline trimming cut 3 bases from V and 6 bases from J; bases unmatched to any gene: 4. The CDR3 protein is CASSIGQGGQPQHF. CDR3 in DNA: TGTGCCAGTAGTATCGGACAGGGAGGTCAGCCCCAGCATTTT.

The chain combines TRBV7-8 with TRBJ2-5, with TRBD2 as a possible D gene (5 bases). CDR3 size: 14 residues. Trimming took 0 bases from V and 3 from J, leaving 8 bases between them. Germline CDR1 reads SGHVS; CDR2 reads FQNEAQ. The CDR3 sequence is CASSLAWGEETQYF. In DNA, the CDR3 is TGTGCCAGCAGCTTAGCGTGGGGAGAAGAGACCCAGTACTTC.

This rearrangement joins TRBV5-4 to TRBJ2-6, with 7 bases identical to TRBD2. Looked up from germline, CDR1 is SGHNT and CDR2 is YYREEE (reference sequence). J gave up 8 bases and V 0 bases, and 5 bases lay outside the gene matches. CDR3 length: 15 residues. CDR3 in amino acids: CASSLGREGSNVLTF. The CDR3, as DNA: TGTGCCAGCAGCTTGGGCAGGGAGGGGTCCAACGTCCTGACTTTC.

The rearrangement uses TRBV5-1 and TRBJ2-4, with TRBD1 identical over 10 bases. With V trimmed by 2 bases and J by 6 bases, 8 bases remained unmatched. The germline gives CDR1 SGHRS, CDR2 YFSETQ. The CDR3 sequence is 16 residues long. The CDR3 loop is CASSLVGTGAGNIQYF. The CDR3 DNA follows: TGCGCCAGCAGCTTAGTCGGGACAGGGGCGGGAAACATTCAGTACTTC. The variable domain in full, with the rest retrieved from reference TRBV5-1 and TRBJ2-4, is KAGVTQTPRYLIKTRGQQVTLSCSPISGHRSVSWYQQTPGQGLQFLFEYFSETQRNKGNFPGRFSGRQFSNSRSEMNVSTLELGDSALYLCASSLVGTGAGNIQYFGAGTRLSVL.